This TCR beta chain was recorded in a study of cytomegalovirus exposure and HLA in healthy donors. The table lists this clone with a few counts. Its antigen is unknown. The germline V gene encodes CDR1 SGHRS and CDR2 YFSETQ. The CDR3 is made up of 14 amino acids. V was clipped by 0 bases and J by 6 bases, with 12 bases between them. Study outcomes and limitations: Presence/absence comparisons presumed near-even sequencing depth among donors.

The PCR employed 60 Vbeta primers together with 13 Jbeta primers. Measured with immunoSEQ multiplex PCR; TCRdb has only the in-frame clones, and not every one. The sample has some 100,000 clones, 79% seen once. The chain joins TRBV5-1 to TRBJ1-2; no definite D call. Sequenced: PBMCs. The TCR was taken from a female donor in good health and CMV-seropositive. CDR3 amino acids: CASSLGHQSDGYTF. CDR3 coding DNA: TGCGCCAGCAGCTTGGGACATCAGTCGGATGGCTACACCTTC.